This TCR beta chain was retrieved from a study of T cell repertoires in cytomegalovirus infection. This clonotype turned up a few times. TCRdb itself ran the reads through MiXCR, one entry per CDR3 protein. The sample holds some 97,000 distinct CDR3 sequences, about 22% seen once. The specimen sequenced was CD8+ T cells from PBMCs. The receptor comes from a human donor in good health (CMV status not recorded). Some clones in this sample may be carry-over from other donors' samples.

CDR3 residues: CAGQGQGISGTEAFF. The DNA of the CDR3 is TGTGCCGGGCAGGGACAGGGCATATCAGGAACTGAAGCTTTCTTT. The chain joins TRBV28 to TRBJ1-1; 9 nucleotides line up with TRBD1. Looked up from germline, CDR1 is MDHEN and CDR2 is SYDVKM. The V and J ends lost 11 bases and 5 bases, in that order; junction bases with no gene match: 15. The CDR3 sequence is 15 residues long.